One T cell receptor beta chain is described in this entry. The antigen remains unidentified. The CDR3 is 15 residues long. Trimming cost V 3 bases and J 6 bases; bases outside gene matches: 9. CDR1 and CDR2 from the germline V gene are SNHLY and FYNNEI. The data were obtained in a study of beta chain features in type 1 diabetes. Study findings and constraints: Across patients, naive, central memory and Treg TCRB repertoires exhibited apparently greater similarity than was observed across healthy donors. In all four CD4+ subsets, TCRB CDR3 length was significantly, moderately reduced in type 1 diabetes. Possibly, sequencing cDNA over-represented cells that had high TCR expression levels.

Isolated RNA was reverse transcribed in full, so expressed TCRB transcripts were sequenced. Profiled with immunoSEQ multiplex PCR; TCRdb holds only in-frame clones, not every one. This table holds 100,000 to 150,000 clones, 9% found once. The gene calls are TRBV2 and TRBJ2-7; 9 positions agree with TRBD1. The sequence was collected from a man younger than 40 with type 1 diabetes. Specimen: central memory CD4+ T cells from blood. The CDR3 coding sequence is TGTGCCAGCAGTGACGTTGGGACAGGGAGAGGCGAGCAGTACTTC. This gives the protein CASSDVGTGRGEQYF.